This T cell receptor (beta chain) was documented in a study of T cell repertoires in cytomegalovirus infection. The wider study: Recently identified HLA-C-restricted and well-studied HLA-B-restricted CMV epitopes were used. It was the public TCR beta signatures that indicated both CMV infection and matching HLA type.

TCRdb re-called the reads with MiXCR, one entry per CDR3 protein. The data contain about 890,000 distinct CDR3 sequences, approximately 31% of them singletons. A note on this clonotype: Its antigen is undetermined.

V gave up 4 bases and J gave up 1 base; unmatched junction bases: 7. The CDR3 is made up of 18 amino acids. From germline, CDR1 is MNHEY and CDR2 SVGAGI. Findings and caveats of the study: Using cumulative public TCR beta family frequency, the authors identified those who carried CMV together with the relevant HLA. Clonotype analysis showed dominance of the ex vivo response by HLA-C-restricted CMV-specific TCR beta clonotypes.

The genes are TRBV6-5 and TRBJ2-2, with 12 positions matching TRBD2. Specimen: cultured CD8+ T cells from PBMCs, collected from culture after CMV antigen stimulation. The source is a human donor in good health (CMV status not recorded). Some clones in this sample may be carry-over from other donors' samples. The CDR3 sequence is CASSSGWTSGENTGELFF. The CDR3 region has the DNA TGTGCCAGCAGTTCCGGTTGGACTAGCGGGGAGAACACCGGGGAGCTGTTTTTT.